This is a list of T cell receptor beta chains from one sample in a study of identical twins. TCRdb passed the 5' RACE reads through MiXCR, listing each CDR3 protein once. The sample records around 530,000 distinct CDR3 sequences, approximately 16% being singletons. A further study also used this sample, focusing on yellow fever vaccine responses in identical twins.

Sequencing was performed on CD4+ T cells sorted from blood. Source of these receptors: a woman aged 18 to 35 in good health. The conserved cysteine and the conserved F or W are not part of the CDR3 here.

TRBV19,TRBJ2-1,ASSPLRGGLYDEQF
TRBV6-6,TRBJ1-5,ASSPGGPQH
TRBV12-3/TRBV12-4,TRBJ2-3,ASSLGLAGGTINMQY
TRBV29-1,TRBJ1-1,RESGTRRTEAF
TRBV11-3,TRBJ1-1,ASSSRTVTLNTEAF
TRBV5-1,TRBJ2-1,ASSLGFVTRSYEQF
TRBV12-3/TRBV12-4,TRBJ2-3,ASLGLADTQY
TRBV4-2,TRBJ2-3,ASSQGLAGGPSTDTQY
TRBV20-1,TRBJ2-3,SATDPERGRLTDTQY
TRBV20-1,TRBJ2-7,SARDQVGGAIEQY
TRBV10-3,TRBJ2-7,AIRPGLISSYEQY
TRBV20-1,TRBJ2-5,SARVLLAGRETQY
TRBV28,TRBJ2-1,ASSSRRQGPYNEQF
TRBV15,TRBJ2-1,ATSRRTSGVYNEQF